This is a list of T cell receptor beta chains from one sample in a study of cytomegalovirus exposure and HLA in healthy donors. Sequenced by immunoSEQ multiplex PCR; TCRdb stores in-frame clones only, minus some. The repertoire holds 150,000 or so clones, with about four fifths as singletons. Sequencing input: PBMCs. The receptors were sampled from a male donor in good health and CMV-seropositive. Each CDR3 is given with its conserved first and last residue. The order of the fields is clone size, D gene, V gene, J gene, CDR3 protein, CDR3 DNA. The D gene is left open where the match is weak. Clone sizes are given selectively: once, few, many, or a class where the clone is expanded.

clone_size: .; d_call: TRBD1; v_call: TRBV18; j_call: TRBJ1-4; cdr3_aa: CASSLTGQGSNEKLFF; cdr3_nt: TGTGCCAGCTCACTGACGGGACAGGGTTCGAATGAAAAACTGTTTTTT
clone_size: once; d_call: TRBD1; v_call: TRBV28; j_call: TRBJ1-1; cdr3_aa: CASSLPGGTEAFF; cdr3_nt: TGTGCCAGCAGTTTACCAGGGGGTACTGAAGCTTTCTTT
clone_size: .; d_call: TRBD2; v_call: TRBV9; j_call: TRBJ2-7; cdr3_aa: CASSVGLANEQYF; cdr3_nt: TGTGCCAGCAGCGTAGGACTAGCGAACGAGCAGTACTTC
clone_size: .; d_call: TRBD1; v_call: TRBV27; j_call: TRBJ2-1; cdr3_aa: CASGPDRGSYNEQFF; cdr3_nt: TGTGCCAGCGGCCCGGACAGGGGCTCCTACAATGAGCAGTTCTTC
clone_size: .; d_call: .; v_call: TRBV30; j_call: TRBJ1-2; cdr3_aa: CASTVGGYTF; cdr3_nt: TGTGCCTCGACAGTGGGAGGCTACACCTTC
clone_size: .; d_call: .; v_call: TRBV27; j_call: TRBJ2-1; cdr3_aa: CASSGSNNEQFF; cdr3_nt: TGTGCCAGTAGCGGTTCTAACAATGAGCAGTTCTTC
clone_size: .; d_call: .; v_call: TRBV18; j_call: TRBJ1-2; cdr3_aa: CASSPETGYGYTF; cdr3_nt: TGTGCCAGCTCACCAGAGACAGGCTATGGCTACACCTTC
clone_size: .; d_call: TRBD2; v_call: TRBV5-1; j_call: TRBJ2-7; cdr3_aa: CASSLALAGVSYEQYF; cdr3_nt: TGCGCCAGCAGCTTGGCACTAGCGGGGGTCTCCTACGAGCAGTACTTC
clone_size: .; d_call: .; v_call: TRBV19; j_call: TRBJ1-5; cdr3_aa: CAIIQGRQALNQPQHF; cdr3_nt: TGTGCCATTATTCAAGGCCGGCAGGCCCTCAATCAGCCCCAGCATTTT
clone_size: .; d_call: TRBD2; v_call: TRBV13; j_call: TRBJ2-1; cdr3_aa: CASSLGLAGDEQFF; cdr3_nt: TGTGCCAGCAGCTTAGGCCTAGCGGGGGATGAGCAGTTCTTC
clone_size: .; d_call: TRBD1; v_call: TRBV11-2; j_call: TRBJ2-3; cdr3_aa: CASSPLADRGRFTDTQYF; cdr3_nt: TGTGCCAGCAGCCCCCTCGCGGACAGGGGACGATTCACAGATACGCAGTATTTT
clone_size: .; d_call: .; v_call: TRBV25-1; j_call: TRBJ2-2; cdr3_aa: CASEEALGELFF; cdr3_nt: TGTGCCAGCGAAGAGGCTCTCGGGGAGCTGTTTTTT
clone_size: .; d_call: .; v_call: TRBV30; j_call: TRBJ1-2; cdr3_aa: CAWSQGQDYGYTF; cdr3_nt: TGTGCCTGGAGTCAGGGGCAGGACTATGGCTACACCTTC
clone_size: .; d_call: TRBD1; v_call: TRBV19; j_call: TRBJ2-3; cdr3_aa: CASSIPYPGTGDTQYF; cdr3_nt: TGTGCCAGTAGTATACCTTACCCCGGGACAGGTGATACGCAGTATTTT
clone_size: once; d_call: .; v_call: TRBV7-9; j_call: TRBJ2-7; cdr3_aa: CASSLGEVYHPAYEQYF; cdr3_nt: TGTGCCAGCAGCTTAGGGGAGGTGTATCACCCCGCCTACGAGCAGTACTTC
clone_size: .; d_call: TRBD1; v_call: TRBV4-3; j_call: TRBJ1-2; cdr3_aa: CASSPRGQSNYGYTF; cdr3_nt: TGCGCCAGCAGCCCCCGGGGACAGAGTAACTATGGCTACACCTTC
clone_size: .; d_call: .; v_call: TRBV15; j_call: TRBJ2-5; cdr3_aa: CATSRDSQETQYF; cdr3_nt: TGTGCCACCAGCAGAGACAGCCAAGAGACCCAGTACTTC
clone_size: .; d_call: TRBD2; v_call: TRBV5-1; j_call: TRBJ2-3; cdr3_aa: CASSLGQRGYTDTQYF; cdr3_nt: TGCGCCAGCAGCTTGGGCCAGCGGGGTTACACAGATACGCAGTATTTT
clone_size: .; d_call: TRBD2; v_call: TRBV18; j_call: TRBJ2-5; cdr3_aa: CASSPRLAGDAETQYF; cdr3_nt: TGTGCCAGCTCACCACGACTAGCGGGAGACGCGGAGACCCAGTACTTC
clone_size: .; d_call: .; v_call: TRBV9; j_call: TRBJ1-1; cdr3_aa: CASSGQRSEAFF; cdr3_nt: TGTGCCAGCAGCGGACAGCGCTCTGAAGCTTTCTTT
clone_size: .; d_call: TRBD1; v_call: TRBV10-3; j_call: TRBJ1-5; cdr3_aa: CAISDPVRGQGANQPQHF; cdr3_nt: TGTGCCATCAGTGATCCCGTTAGAGGACAGGGGGCGAATCAGCCCCAGCATTTT
clone_size: .; d_call: .; v_call: TRBV7-2; j_call: TRBJ1-4; cdr3_aa: CASRPSSQGSKLFF; cdr3_nt: TGTGCCAGCAGGCCTTCCTCCCAGGGGTCCAAACTGTTTTTT
clone_size: .; d_call: TRBD2; v_call: TRBV28; j_call: TRBJ2-5; cdr3_aa: CASKGAGGVGETQYF; cdr3_nt: TGTGCCAGCAAGGGGGCGGGAGGGGTAGGGGAGACCCAGTACTTC
clone_size: .; d_call: .; v_call: TRBV7-8; j_call: TRBJ2-3; cdr3_aa: CASSPTTGLSTDTQYF; cdr3_nt: TGTGCCAGCAGCCCGACGACGGGACTGAGCACAGATACGCAGTATTTT
clone_size: few; d_call: .; v_call: TRBV28; j_call: TRBJ2-6; cdr3_aa: CASLRGRGANVLTF; cdr3_nt: TGTGCCAGCCTCCGAGGGCGGGGGGCCAACGTCCTGACTTTC
clone_size: .; d_call: .; v_call: TRBV28; j_call: TRBJ2-3; cdr3_aa: CASSSEQGSTDTQYF; cdr3_nt: TGTGCCAGCAGTAGTGAACAGGGCAGCACAGATACGCAGTATTTT
clone_size: .; d_call: TRBD1; v_call: TRBV10-3; j_call: TRBJ1-1; cdr3_aa: CAISETGVNTEAFF; cdr3_nt: TGTGCCATCAGTGAGACAGGGGTGAACACTGAAGCTTTCTTT
clone_size: .; d_call: .; v_call: TRBV6-5; j_call: TRBJ1-2; cdr3_aa: CASSYSGGYGNYGYTF; cdr3_nt: TGTGCCAGCAGTTACTCGGGCGGGTATGGAAACTATGGCTACACCTTC
clone_size: .; d_call: TRBD1; v_call: TRBV29-1; j_call: TRBJ2-2; cdr3_aa: CSAGQGAGELFF; cdr3_nt: TGCAGCGCCGGACAGGGGGCCGGGGAGCTGTTTTTT
clone_size: .; d_call: TRBD1; v_call: TRBV18; j_call: TRBJ1-6; cdr3_aa: CASSPRVTGNSPLHF; cdr3_nt: TGTGCCAGCTCACCACGAGTGACAGGGAATTCACCCCTCCACTTT
clone_size: few; d_call: TRBD1; v_call: TRBV11-2; j_call: TRBJ1-1; cdr3_aa: CASSSSDRANTEAFF; cdr3_nt: TGTGCCAGCAGCTCCTCCGACAGGGCGAACACTGAAGCTTTCTTT
clone_size: .; d_call: TRBD1; v_call: TRBV27; j_call: TRBJ2-7; cdr3_aa: CASSFGDRGAYEQYF; cdr3_nt: TGCGCCAGCAGTTTTGGGGACAGGGGAGCCTACGAGCAGTACTTC
clone_size: few; d_call: .; v_call: TRBV5-1; j_call: TRBJ2-3; cdr3_aa: CASSPSSTDTQYF; cdr3_nt: TGCGCCAGCAGCCCCTCTAGCACAGATACGCAGTATTTT
clone_size: once; d_call: .; v_call: TRBV11-2; j_call: TRBJ2-2; cdr3_aa: CASSQGLCPFF; cdr3_nt: TGTGCCAGCAGCCAGGGTCTTTGTCCGTTTTTT
clone_size: .; d_call: TRBD2; v_call: TRBV10-2; j_call: TRBJ2-1; cdr3_aa: CASSESWGGFF; cdr3_nt: TGCGCCAGCAGTGAGTCTTGGGGGGGGTTCTTC
clone_size: .; d_call: .; v_call: TRBV10-2; j_call: TRBJ1-1; cdr3_aa: CASSEGPEAFF; cdr3_nt: TGCGCCAGCAGCGAGGGGCCTGAAGCTTTCTTT
clone_size: .; d_call: TRBD2; v_call: TRBV4-3; j_call: TRBJ2-7; cdr3_aa: CASSQGLAGPGGEQYF; cdr3_nt: TGCGCCAGCAGCCAAGGGCTAGCGGGACCGGGGGGGGAGCAGTACTTC
clone_size: few; d_call: .; v_call: TRBV4-3; j_call: TRBJ1-1; cdr3_aa: CASSHRIVTGEAFF; cdr3_nt: TGCGCCAGCAGCCATCGCATAGTTACAGGGGAAGCTTTCTTT
clone_size: .; d_call: TRBD2; v_call: TRBV7-2; j_call: TRBJ2-1; cdr3_aa: CASSIYSGTEQFF; cdr3_nt: TGTGCCAGCAGCATTTATAGCGGGACTGAGCAGTTCTTC
clone_size: .; d_call: .; v_call: TRBV5-1; j_call: TRBJ2-7; cdr3_aa: CASSWETHEQYF; cdr3_nt: TGCGCCAGCAGCTGGGAGACCCACGAGCAGTACTTC
clone_size: .; d_call: .; v_call: TRBV6-5; j_call: TRBJ2-5; cdr3_aa: CASSYSETTQETQYF; cdr3_nt: TGTGCCAGCAGTTACTCAGAGACTACTCAAGAGACCCAGTACTTC
clone_size: once; d_call: TRBD1; v_call: TRBV28; j_call: TRBJ1-5; cdr3_aa: CASSSTQGNQPQHF; cdr3_nt: TGTGCCAGCAGTTCTACACAGGGGAATCAGCCCCAGCATTTT
clone_size: .; d_call: TRBD1; v_call: TRBV2; j_call: TRBJ2-7; cdr3_aa: CASRGDSYEQYF; cdr3_nt: TGTGCCAGCAGGGGGGACAGCTACGAGCAGTACTTC
clone_size: .; d_call: TRBD1; v_call: TRBV30; j_call: TRBJ2-3; cdr3_aa: CALRQGSDTQYF; cdr3_nt: TGTGCCCTTCGACAGGGGTCAGATACGCAGTATTTT
clone_size: .; d_call: TRBD2; v_call: TRBV18; j_call: TRBJ2-3; cdr3_aa: CASSPSSGSSSTQYF; cdr3_nt: TGTGCCAGCTCACCGTCTAGCGGGAGTAGCAGTACGCAGTATTTT
clone_size: .; d_call: TRBD2; v_call: TRBV30; j_call: TRBJ2-6; cdr3_aa: CAWSVLAGGGGANGLTF; cdr3_nt: TGTGCCTGGAGTGTACTGGCGGGGGGAGGTGGGGCCAACGGCCTGACTTTC
clone_size: .; d_call: .; v_call: TRBV6-5; j_call: TRBJ2-7; cdr3_aa: CASSWGEDYEQYF; cdr3_nt: TGTGCCAGCAGTTGGGGGGAGGACTACGAGCAGTACTTC
clone_size: .; d_call: .; v_call: TRBV11-3; j_call: TRBJ2-3; cdr3_aa: CASSLDGGKTDTQYF; cdr3_nt: TGTGCCAGCAGCTTAGATGGCGGGAAGACAGATACGCAGTATTTT
clone_size: .; d_call: TRBD1; v_call: TRBV19; j_call: TRBJ1-4; cdr3_aa: CASSIDGQASGKLFF; cdr3_nt: TGTGCCAGTAGTATCGACGGACAGGCTTCGGGGAAGCTGTTTTTT
clone_size: once; d_call: .; v_call: TRBV7-2; j_call: TRBJ2-7; cdr3_aa: CASSRLVSEQYF; cdr3_nt: TGTGCCAGCAGCCGGCTAGTATCCGAGCAGTACTTC